This TCR beta chain derives from a study of blood T cells in healthy people across ages (dated by TCRdb to between 2014 and 2017). For the wider study: Template switching captured roughly one uniquely barcoded TCR beta cDNA molecule per two T cells in model experiments. The study measured age-related changes in TCR beta repertoire diversity using deep sequencing normalized with unique cDNA molecular identifiers. Donors were grouped into four age groups: young (average approximately 15 years), middle-aged (about 40), aged (around 60) and long-lived (about 90). To avoid experimental bias, donors of different ages were spread randomly across the sequencing lanes. The study analyzed two additional independent replicas of 1 million unique cDNA reads from the same blood draw for two donors, one aged 18 to 29 and one aged 80 or older. Here is what the overall study found, with its caveats: Total diversity estimates from one million sequenced T cells were considered lower bounds and underestimates. As age increased, observed TCR beta diversity per million T cells dropped in a roughly linear way, and a significant reduction was already evident by age about 40. Donor CMV infection status was unknown, potentially confounding age-related changes in expanded clonotypes. Conclusive comparison of naive and antigen-experienced compartments was prevented by the profiling of bulk unsorted PBMCs. Compared with the aged group, the long-lived group had more naive CD4+ T cells, fewer expanded clones and increased TCR diversity, suggesting age selection. Observed TCR beta diversity correlated strongly with the percentage of naive T cells measured by flow cytometry.

V is pared back by 5 bases and J by 6 bases, with 14 bases lying between the germline termini. The CDR3, cysteine through phenylalanine, is 15 amino acids long. Left in the record is the CDR3 DNA by itself, 45 bases read in frame from the first base. Reading the germline V gene gives CDR1 MDHEN and CDR2 SYDVKM. Systemically healthy Caucasian individuals from Russia, around 39 in total and aged about 6 to 95 years, were included as donors. Around 9.9 milliliters of peripheral blood were collected from each donor into EDTA-treated Vacutainer tubes. Ficoll-Paque density-gradient centrifugation was used to isolate PBMCs, with at least 6.5 million per sample. Trizol reagent was used to extract total RNA from PBMCs, with at least 6 micrograms per sample. For every donor, flow cytometry on a PBMC aliquot measured the percentage of naive CD45RAhigh/CD27high T cells. This clonotype has more than one count but fewer than ten. This receptor's antigen is unknown. Base quality data are lacking; no much larger clone is found one base away.

Library construction relied on 5' RACE. Data came from an Illumina HiSeq 2500. A second about 7 to 11 cycle PCR used a sample-barcoded 5' primer and a J-beta primer mix. Each TCR beta cDNA molecule received a unique molecular identifier from a template-switch 5' adaptor carrying 12 random nucleotides. Each sample yielded at least 3 million CDR3-containing paired-end reads. First-strand cDNA was synthesized from all RNA with the Mint cDNA synthesis kit, primed by a TRBC-specific oligonucleotide. All cDNA was treated with uracil-DNA glycosylase and then went through a first 18-cycle PCR with the universal primers M1SS and BC2_uni_R. As for the original processing: Normalization of each sample was performed by random selection of 1 million high-quality reads, each carrying a distinct molecular identifier. Instead of being binned into consensus sequences, reads that shared molecular identifiers were thrown out. MiTCR, run with a Q25 quality threshold and the strictest error-elimination algorithm, handled CDR3 identification, clonotype clustering and error correction. A nonparametric unseen species model using Euler transformation provided a lower-bound estimate of total TCR beta diversity. TCRdb reprocessed the public reads (quality trimming at Q25 with fastp, clone calling with MiXCR) and kept in-frame beta chains. Rows are unified per CDR3 protein, each entry keeping the most common DNA and genes. The V and J calls follow TCRdb's processing rather than the paper's. Counted in this sample were some 1.4 million distinct CDR3 sequences; around 42% of them appeared once. 6.5% to 10% of the sample is in the top ten clones.

Sequenced material: blood. The rearrangement combines TRBV28 with TRBJ1-6; the D gene lacks a confident call. The receptor's source is a young woman in good health. The bases are TGTGCCAGCAGTGCACCCGACTTGAGTAATTCACCCCTCCACTTT. Translated, it gives CASSAPDLSNSPLHF.